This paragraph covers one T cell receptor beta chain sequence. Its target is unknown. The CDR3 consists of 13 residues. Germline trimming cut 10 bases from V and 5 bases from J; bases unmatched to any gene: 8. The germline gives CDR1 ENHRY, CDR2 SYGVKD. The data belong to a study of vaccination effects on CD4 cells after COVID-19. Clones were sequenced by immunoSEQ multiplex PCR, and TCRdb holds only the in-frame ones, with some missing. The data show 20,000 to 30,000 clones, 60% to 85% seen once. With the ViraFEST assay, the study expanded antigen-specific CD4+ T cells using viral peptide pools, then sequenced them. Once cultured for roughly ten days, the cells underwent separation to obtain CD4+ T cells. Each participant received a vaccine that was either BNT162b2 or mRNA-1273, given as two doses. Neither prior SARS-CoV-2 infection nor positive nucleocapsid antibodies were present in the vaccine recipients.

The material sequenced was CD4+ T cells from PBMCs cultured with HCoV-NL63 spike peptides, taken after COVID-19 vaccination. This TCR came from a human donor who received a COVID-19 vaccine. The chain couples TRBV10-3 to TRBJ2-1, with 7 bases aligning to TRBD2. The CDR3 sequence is CATTKAGNNEQFF. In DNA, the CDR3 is TGTGCCACCACCAAAGCGGGAAACAATGAGCAGTTCTTC.